This T cell receptor beta chain came from a study of blood T cell repertoires in COVID-19. Trimming pared 4 bases from V and 3 bases from J, leaving 14 bases between. This CDR3 region has 14 residues. Germline-derived CDR1 and CDR2 are SGDLS and YYNGEE. Assay used: immunoSEQ multiplex PCR; TCRdb lists only in-frame clones, some missing. This sample has about 170,000 clones; 87% occur once, and the top ten carry more than 1.5%. Sequences were obtained from peripheral blood. The gene calls are TRBV9 and TRBJ2-7, with D possibly TRBD1 on 6 matching bases. The origin of this receptor is a woman in her fifties or sixties with acute or convalescent COVID-19. The CDR3 nucleotides are TGTGCCAGCAGCAGCAGCGGACAGCTCTACGAGCAGTACTTC. Residues: CASSSSGQLYEQYF.